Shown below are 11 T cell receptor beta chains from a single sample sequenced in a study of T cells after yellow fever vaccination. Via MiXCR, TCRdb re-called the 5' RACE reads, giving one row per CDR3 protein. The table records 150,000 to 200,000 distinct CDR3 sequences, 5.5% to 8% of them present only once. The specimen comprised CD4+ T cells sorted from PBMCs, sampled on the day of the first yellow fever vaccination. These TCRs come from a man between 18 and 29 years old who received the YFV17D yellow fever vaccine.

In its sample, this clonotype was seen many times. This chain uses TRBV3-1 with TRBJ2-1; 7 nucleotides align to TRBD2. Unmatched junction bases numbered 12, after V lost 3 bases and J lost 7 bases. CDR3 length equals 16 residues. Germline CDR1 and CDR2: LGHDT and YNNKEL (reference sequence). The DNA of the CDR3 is TGTGCCAGCAGCCACCCCAGCGGCGTGGGGGGGAATGAGCAGTTCTTC. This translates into CASSHPSGVGGNEQFF.

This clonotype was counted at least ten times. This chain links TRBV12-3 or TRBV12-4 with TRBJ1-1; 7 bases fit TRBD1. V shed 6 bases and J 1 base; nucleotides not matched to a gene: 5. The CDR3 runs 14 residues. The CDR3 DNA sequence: TGTGCCAGCAGCCCCCACAGGGGGAACACTGAAGCTTTCTTT. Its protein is CASSPHRGNTEAFF.

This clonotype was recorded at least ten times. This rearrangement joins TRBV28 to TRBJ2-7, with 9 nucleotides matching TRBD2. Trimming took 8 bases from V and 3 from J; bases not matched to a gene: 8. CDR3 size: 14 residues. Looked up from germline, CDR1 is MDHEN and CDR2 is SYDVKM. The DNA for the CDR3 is TGTGCCAGCGGGCCTAGCGGGGACATCTACGAGCAGTACTTC. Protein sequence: CASGPSGDIYEQYF.

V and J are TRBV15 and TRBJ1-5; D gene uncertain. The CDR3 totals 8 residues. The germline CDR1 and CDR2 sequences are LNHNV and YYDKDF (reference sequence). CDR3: CSNQPQHF. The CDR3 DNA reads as TGTAGCAATCAGCCCCAGCATTTT.

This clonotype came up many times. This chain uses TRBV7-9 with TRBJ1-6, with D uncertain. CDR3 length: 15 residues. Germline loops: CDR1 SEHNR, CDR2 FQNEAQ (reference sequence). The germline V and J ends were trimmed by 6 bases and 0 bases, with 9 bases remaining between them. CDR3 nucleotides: TGTGCCAGCAGGCCGAGTAGCTCCTATAATTCACCCCTCCACTTT. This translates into CASRPSSSYNSPLHF.

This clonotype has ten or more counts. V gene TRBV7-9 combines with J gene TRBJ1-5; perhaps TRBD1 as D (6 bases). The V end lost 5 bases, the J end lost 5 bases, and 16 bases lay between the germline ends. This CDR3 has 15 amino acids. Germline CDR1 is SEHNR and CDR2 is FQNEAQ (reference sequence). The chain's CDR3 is CASSPLGGQDQPQHF. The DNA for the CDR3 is TGTGCCAGCAGCCCTTTGGGGGGGCAGGATCAGCCCCAGCATTTT.

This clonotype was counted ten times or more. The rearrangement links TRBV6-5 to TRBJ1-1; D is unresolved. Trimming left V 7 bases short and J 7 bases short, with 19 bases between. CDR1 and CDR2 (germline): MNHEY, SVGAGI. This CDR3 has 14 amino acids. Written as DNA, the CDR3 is TGTGCCAGCACCACCAGGCAATTGTTCGGTGAAGCTTTCTTT. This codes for CASTTRQLFGEAFF.

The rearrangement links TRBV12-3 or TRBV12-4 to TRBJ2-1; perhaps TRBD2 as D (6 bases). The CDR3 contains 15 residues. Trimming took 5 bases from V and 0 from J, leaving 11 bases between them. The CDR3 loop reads CASSRGTPSYNEQFF. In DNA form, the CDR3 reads TGTGCCAGCAGTCGAGGGACTCCCTCCTACAATGAGCAGTTCTTC.

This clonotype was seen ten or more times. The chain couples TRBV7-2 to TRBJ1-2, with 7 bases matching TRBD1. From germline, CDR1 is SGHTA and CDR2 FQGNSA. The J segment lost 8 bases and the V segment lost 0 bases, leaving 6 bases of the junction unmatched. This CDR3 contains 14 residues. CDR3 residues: CASSLARGLVGYTF. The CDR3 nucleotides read TGTGCCAGCAGCTTAGCGAGGGGGCTGGTAGGCTACACCTTC.

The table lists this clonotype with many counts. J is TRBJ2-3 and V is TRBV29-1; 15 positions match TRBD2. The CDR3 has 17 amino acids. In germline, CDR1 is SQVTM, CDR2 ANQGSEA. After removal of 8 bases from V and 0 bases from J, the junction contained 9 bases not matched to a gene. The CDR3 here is CSTWGTSGGTSTDTQYF. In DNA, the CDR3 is TGCAGCACATGGGGGACTAGCGGGGGGACTAGCACAGATACGCAGTATTTT.

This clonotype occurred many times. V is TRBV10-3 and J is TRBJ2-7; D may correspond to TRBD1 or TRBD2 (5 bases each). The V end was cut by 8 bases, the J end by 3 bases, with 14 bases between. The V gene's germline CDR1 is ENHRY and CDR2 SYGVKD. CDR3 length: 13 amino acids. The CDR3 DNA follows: TGTGCCATCCTAGTGGGGGTAGGCTACGAGCAGTACTTC. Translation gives CAILVGVGYEQYF.